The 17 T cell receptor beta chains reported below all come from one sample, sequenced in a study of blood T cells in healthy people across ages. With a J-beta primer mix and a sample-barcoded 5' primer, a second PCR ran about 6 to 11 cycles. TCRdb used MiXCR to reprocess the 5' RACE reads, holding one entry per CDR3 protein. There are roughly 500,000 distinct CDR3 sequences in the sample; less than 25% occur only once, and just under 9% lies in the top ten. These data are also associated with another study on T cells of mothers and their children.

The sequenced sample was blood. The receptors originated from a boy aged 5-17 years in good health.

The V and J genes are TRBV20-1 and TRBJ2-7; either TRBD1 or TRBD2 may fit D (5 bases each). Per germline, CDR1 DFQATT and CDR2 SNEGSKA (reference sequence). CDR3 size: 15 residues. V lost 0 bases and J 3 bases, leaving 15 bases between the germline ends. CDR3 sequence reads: CSARDQGRSYYEQYF. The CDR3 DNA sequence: TGCAGTGCTAGAGATCAGGGACGGAGTTACTACGAGCAGTACTTC.

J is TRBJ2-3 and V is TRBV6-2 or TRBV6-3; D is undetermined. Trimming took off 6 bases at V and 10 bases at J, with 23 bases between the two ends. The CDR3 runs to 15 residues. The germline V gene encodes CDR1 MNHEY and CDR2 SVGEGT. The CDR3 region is CASSRFVGMVSPQYF. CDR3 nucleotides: TGTGCCAGCAGCCGGTTCGTTGGTATGGTAAGCCCGCAGTATTTT.

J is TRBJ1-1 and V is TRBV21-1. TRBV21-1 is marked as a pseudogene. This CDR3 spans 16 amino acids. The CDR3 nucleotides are TGTGCCAGCAGCAAGGGGCCTCTTCGCCGAGGCACTGAAGCTTTCTTT. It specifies CASSKGPLRRGTEAFF.

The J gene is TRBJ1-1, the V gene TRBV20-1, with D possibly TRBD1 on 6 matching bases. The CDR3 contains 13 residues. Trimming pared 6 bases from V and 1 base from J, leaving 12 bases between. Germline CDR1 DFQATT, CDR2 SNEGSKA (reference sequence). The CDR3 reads CSAQTGKNTEAFF. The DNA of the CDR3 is TGCAGTGCCCAGACAGGCAAGAACACTGAAGCTTTCTTT.

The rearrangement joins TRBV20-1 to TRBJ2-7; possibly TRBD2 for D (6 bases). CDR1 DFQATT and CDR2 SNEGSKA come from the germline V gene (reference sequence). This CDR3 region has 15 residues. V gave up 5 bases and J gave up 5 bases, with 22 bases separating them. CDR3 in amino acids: CSALNPGLTTDEQYF. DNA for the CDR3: TGCAGTGCTTTAAATCCGGGACTGACGACGGACGAGCAGTACTTC.

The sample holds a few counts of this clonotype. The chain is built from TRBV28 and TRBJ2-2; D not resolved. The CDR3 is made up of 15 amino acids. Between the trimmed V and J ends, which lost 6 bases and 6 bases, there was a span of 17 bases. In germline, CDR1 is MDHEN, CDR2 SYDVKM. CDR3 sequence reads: CASSPHNARAGELFF. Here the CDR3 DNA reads TGTGCCAGCAGCCCGCATAACGCCCGGGCCGGGGAGCTGTTTTTT.

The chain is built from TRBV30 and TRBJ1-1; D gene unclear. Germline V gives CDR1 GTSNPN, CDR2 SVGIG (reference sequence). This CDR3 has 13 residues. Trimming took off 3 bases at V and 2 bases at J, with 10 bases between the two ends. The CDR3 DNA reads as TGTGCCTGGAGACGACACCTTAACACTGAAGCTTTCTTT. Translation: CAWRRHLNTEAFF.

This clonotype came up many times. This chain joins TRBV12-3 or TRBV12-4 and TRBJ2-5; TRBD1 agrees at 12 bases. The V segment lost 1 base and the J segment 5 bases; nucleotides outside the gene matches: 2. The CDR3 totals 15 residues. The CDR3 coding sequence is TGTGCCAGCAGTTTAGGGGACAGGGGGCTGGAGACCCAGTACTTC. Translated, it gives CASSLGDRGLETQYF.

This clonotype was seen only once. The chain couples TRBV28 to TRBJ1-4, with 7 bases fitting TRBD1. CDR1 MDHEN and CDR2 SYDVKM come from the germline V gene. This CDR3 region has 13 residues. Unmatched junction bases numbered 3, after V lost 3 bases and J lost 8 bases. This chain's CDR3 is CASSFSGGEKLFF. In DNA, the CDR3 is TGTGCCAGCAGTTTCTCAGGGGGGGAAAAACTGTTTTTT.

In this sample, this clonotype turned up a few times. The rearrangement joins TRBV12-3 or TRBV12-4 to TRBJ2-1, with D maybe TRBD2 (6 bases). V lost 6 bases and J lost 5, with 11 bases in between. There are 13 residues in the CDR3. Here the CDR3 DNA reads TGTGCCAGCAGGCGGGGTGGGCACAATGAGCAGTTCTTC. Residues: CASRRGGHNEQFF.

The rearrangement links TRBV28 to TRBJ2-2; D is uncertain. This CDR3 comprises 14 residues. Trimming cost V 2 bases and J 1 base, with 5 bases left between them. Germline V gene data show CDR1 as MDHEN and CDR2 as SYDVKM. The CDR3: CASSLDVNTGELFF. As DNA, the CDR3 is TGTGCCAGCAGTTTAGACGTGAACACCGGGGAGCTGTTTTTT.

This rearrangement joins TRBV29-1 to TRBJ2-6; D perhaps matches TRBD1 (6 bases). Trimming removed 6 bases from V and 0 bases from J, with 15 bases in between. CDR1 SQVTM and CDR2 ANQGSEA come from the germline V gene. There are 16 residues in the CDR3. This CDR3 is CSVERDTDSGANVLTF. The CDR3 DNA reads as TGCAGCGTCGAACGGGACACCGACTCTGGGGCCAACGTCCTGACTTTC.

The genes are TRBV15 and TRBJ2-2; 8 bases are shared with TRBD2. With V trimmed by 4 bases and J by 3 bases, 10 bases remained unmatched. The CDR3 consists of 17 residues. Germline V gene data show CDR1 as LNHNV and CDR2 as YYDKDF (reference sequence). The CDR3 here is CATSIPGTSSDTGELFF. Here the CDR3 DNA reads TGTGCCACCAGCATACCCGGGACTAGTAGTGACACCGGGGAGCTGTTTTTT.

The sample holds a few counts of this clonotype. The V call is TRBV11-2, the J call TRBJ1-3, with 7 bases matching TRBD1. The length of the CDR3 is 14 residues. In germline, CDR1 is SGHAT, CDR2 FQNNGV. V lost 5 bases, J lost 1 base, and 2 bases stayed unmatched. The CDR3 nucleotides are TGTGCCAGCAGCAAGACAGGGTCTGGAAACACCATATATTTT. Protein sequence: CASSKTGSGNTIYF.

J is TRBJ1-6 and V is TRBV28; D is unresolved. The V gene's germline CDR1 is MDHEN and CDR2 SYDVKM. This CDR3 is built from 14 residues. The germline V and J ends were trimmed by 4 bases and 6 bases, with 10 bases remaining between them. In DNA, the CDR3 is TGTGCCAGCAGTTCTGACGGCGCTAATTCACCCCTCCACTTT. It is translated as CASSSDGANSPLHF.

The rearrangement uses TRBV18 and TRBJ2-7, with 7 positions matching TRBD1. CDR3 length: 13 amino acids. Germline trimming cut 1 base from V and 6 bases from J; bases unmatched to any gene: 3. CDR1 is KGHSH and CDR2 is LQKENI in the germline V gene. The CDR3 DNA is TGTGCCAGCTCACCACAGGGGGCTGGCGAGCAGTACGTC. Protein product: CASSPQGAGEQYV.

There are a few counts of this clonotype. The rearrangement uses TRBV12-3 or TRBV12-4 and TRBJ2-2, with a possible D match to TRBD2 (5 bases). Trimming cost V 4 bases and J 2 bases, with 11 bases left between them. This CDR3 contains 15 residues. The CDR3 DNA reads TGTGCCAGCAGTTCTGCTAGCTTCAACACCGGGGAGCTGTTTTTT. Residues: CASSSASFNTGELFF.